Below are 26 T cell receptor beta chains sequenced from a single sample in a study of shared clonotypes between healthy human individuals. The data were produced by immunoSEQ multiplex PCR, yet TCRdb's version contains in-frame clones alone and is incomplete. The sample yields around 980,000 clones, approximately 80% seen once. The sample was memory CD4+ T cells from PBMCs. Subset defined: CD45RA-negative fraction. The source of these receptors is a man aged 18 to 30 in good health. Some clones in this sample may be carry-over from other donors' samples.

This clone occurred once. V usage is TRBV7-2 and J usage is TRBJ2-3; 10 bases match TRBD2. The CDR3 covers 16 residues. Losses at the gene ends were 6 bases for V and 3 bases for J; bases not matched to a gene: 9. Germline V lookup: CDR1 SGHTA, CDR2 FQGNSA. The CDR3 here is CASRLGGSGRTDTQYF. CDR3 nucleotides: TGTGCCAGCAGACTCGGGGGTAGCGGGAGGACAGATACGCAGTATTTT.

This sequence joins TRBV28 and TRBJ1-2; no definite D call. V lost 4 bases, J lost 8 bases, and 20 bases lay in between. This CDR3 spans 15 amino acids. Germline V CDR1 and CDR2: MDHEN, SYDVKM. CDR3 in DNA: TGTGCCAGCAGTTCCCCGAACACCTCCCCCAGGGGCTACACCTTC. This translates into CASSSPNTSPRGYTF.

J is TRBJ2-7 and V is TRBV6-5, with D perhaps matching TRBD1 (5 bases). Germline CDR1 is MNHEY and CDR2 is SVGAGI. The CDR3 has 14 residues. Trimming left V 7 bases short and J 2 bases short, with 15 bases between. CDR3 loop: CASKGVAGPYEQYF. The DNA of the CDR3 is TGTGCCAGCAAAGGCGTAGCAGGGCCCTACGAGCAGTACTTC.

J is TRBJ2-5 and V is TRBV9, with D possibly being TRBD2 (5 bases). This CDR3 region has 15 residues. CDR1 and CDR2 (germline): SGDLS, YYNGEE. Trimming shortened V by 0 bases and J by 5 bases, and 14 bases separated the two germline ends. CDR3 loop: CASSVAASWFETQYF. The CDR3 nucleotides read TGTGCCAGCAGCGTAGCTGCTAGCTGGTTTGAGACCCAGTACTTC.

Comments on this clone: Other DNA sequences from this sample encode an identical CDR3 as well. The chain links TRBV18 to TRBJ2-7; 13 nucleotides line up with TRBD2. The CDR3 extends over 14 amino acids. Germline-derived CDR1 and CDR2 are KGHSH and LQKENI. Trimming took 6 bases from V and 4 from J; bases not matched to a gene: 3. For the CDR3, the DNA is TGTGCCAGCTCCCCGGGACTAGCGGGATACGAGCAGTACTTC. This translates into CASSPGLAGYEQYF.

This clone was observed once. The V and J genes are TRBV4-1 and TRBJ2-5; TRBD1 might be the D (7 bases). V lost 6 bases, J lost 2 bases, and 16 bases lay in between. Germline CDR1 reads MGHRA; CDR2 reads YSYEKL. This CDR3 has 15 amino acids. In DNA form, the CDR3 reads TGCGCCAGCAGATCAGGGGGACTCGAGCAAGAGACCCAGTACTTC. Translation: CASRSGGLEQETQYF.

The chain links TRBV7-2 to TRBJ2-7; 8 nucleotides line up with TRBD1. V shed 1 base and J 1 base; nucleotides not matched to a gene: 3. This CDR3 is 15 amino acids long. Germline V gene lookup returns CDR1 SGHTA and CDR2 FQGNSA. CDR3 nucleotide sequence: TGTGCCAGCAGCTTAGACAGGGGGTATTCCTACGAGCAGTACTTC. Translated, it gives CASSLDRGYSYEQYF.

The gene calls are TRBV5-1 and TRBJ2-5; TRBD2 might be the D (6 bases). The CDR3 totals 16 residues. Germline CDR1 reads SGHRS; CDR2 reads YFSETQ. V was cut by 4 bases and J by 5 bases, with 21 bases left in between. In DNA, the CDR3 is TGCGCCAGCAGCGGGGGGTACTCACCCGGTGGGGAGACCCAGTACTTC. This codes for CASSGGYSPGGETQYF.

Turning to this clone: It may be a read error: a sequence one base away is much more abundant. This sample also contains other DNA sequences that code for the same CDR3. In DNA form, the CDR3 reads TGTGCCTGGAGCACTAGCACAGATACGCAGTATTTT. It codes for CAWSTSTDTQYF. The rearrangement links TRBV30 to TRBJ2-3; no reliable D call. Trimming stripped 3 bases from V and 0 bases from J, with 4 bases between. The CDR3 spans 12 residues. Germline V gene data show CDR1 as GTSNPN and CDR2 as SVGIG (reference sequence). The full variable domain, rest sourced from reference TRBV30 and TRBJ2-3, is SQTIHQWPATLVQPVGSPLSLECTVEGTSNPNLYWYRQAAGRGLQLLFYSVGIGQISSEVPQNLSASRPQDRQFILSSKKLLLSDSGFYLCAWSTSTDTQYFGPGTRLTVL.

DNA of the CDR3: TGTGCCAGCAGTGCGCGCTACCGTGGGGAATCTCATACGCAGTATTTT. Protein product: CASSARYRGESHTQYF. The V call is TRBV25-1, the J call TRBJ2-3; D gene unclear. CDR3 length: 16 residues. Trimming pared 4 bases from V and 7 bases from J, leaving 21 bases between. Germline V gene data show CDR1 as MGHDK and CDR2 as SYGVNS.

The rearrangement uses TRBV7-3 and TRBJ2-7, with 8 bases lining up with TRBD2. CDR1 SGHTA and CDR2 FQGTGA come from the germline V gene. CDR3 length: 15 amino acids. Germline trimming cut 5 bases from V and 6 bases from J; bases unmatched to any gene: 12. CDR3 in DNA: TGTGCCAGCAGCCCCCTAGGCGGGGGGCGAGGCGAGCAGTACTTC. Translating gives CASSPLGGGRGEQYF.

The chain links TRBV6-1 to TRBJ2-2; 8 bases match TRBD1. The CDR3 is 15 residues long. Germline assignment: CDR1 MNHNS and CDR2 SASEGT. J gave up 3 bases and V 6 bases, and 6 bases lay outside the gene matches. The CDR3, as DNA: TGTGCCAGCAGGATGGACAGGGCGGACACCGGGGAGCTGTTTTTT. It codes for CASRMDRADTGELFF.

The chain links TRBV28 to TRBJ2-7; possible D gene TRBD2, 6 bases. Germline CDR1 reads MDHEN; CDR2 reads SYDVKM. This CDR3 comprises 15 residues. Between the trimmed V and J ends, which lost 6 bases and 2 bases, there was a span of 17 bases. For the CDR3, the DNA is TGTGCCAGCAGCCCTTTTGGGAGGACCACCTACGAGCAGTACTTC. Its translation: CASSPFGRTTYEQYF.

This chain links TRBV7-9 with TRBJ2-2, with no clear D. Germline assignment: CDR1 SEHNR and CDR2 FQNEAQ (reference sequence). Trimming removed 2 bases at V and 9 bases at J, with 7 bases between. The CDR3 has 12 residues. The CDR3 DNA sequence: TGTGCCAGCAGCTTAATAGCTCGGGAGCTGTTTTTT. It encodes CASSLIARELFF.

This clone was observed a few times. The V call is TRBV30, the J call TRBJ2-7, with 12 bases matching TRBD2. Germline-derived CDR1 and CDR2 are GTSNPN and SVGIG (reference sequence). With V trimmed by 2 bases and J by 7 bases, 9 bases remained unmatched. The CDR3 sequence is 15 residues long. CDR3 nucleotides: TGTGCCTGGAGTACTGGACTAGCGGGACGTCAAGAGCAGTACTTC. The encoded protein is CAWSTGLAGRQEQYF.

As regards this clone: Other DNA sequences in the same sample also yield this CDR3. This chain links TRBV28 with TRBJ2-5; TRBD2 agrees at 8 bases. With 3 bases clipped from V and 5 bases from J, the junction kept 2 bases outside the gene matches. The CDR3 is 13 amino acids. CDR1 and CDR2 (germline): MDHEN, SYDVKM. This CDR3 is CASSFSGGETQYF. CDR3 DNA: TGTGCCAGCAGTTTCTCGGGAGGGGAGACCCAGTACTTC.

Points on this clone: The sample holds other DNA sequences that translate to the same CDR3. The rearrangement links TRBV14 to TRBJ1-3, with D uncertain. The CDR3 has 13 residues. In germline, CDR1 is SGHDN, CDR2 FVKESK. Trimming shortened V by 4 bases and J by 4 bases, and 8 bases separated the two germline ends. The CDR3 is CASSLLIGNTIYF. CDR3 bases: TGTGCCAGCAGCCTTTTGATCGGAAACACCATATATTTT.

V gene TRBV7-2 combines with J gene TRBJ2-3, with TRBD2 matching over 8 bases. With 1 base clipped from V and 4 bases from J, the junction kept 4 bases outside the gene matches. This CDR3 contains 15 residues. The germline V gene encodes CDR1 SGHTA and CDR2 FQGNSA. The CDR3: CASSLGPAGADTQYF. The CDR3 DNA is TGTGCCAGCAGCTTAGGCCCAGCGGGAGCAGATACGCAGTATTTT.

The rearrangement links TRBV9 to TRBJ1-1; D is perhaps TRBD1 (5 bases). V gave up 0 bases and J gave up 1 base, with 7 bases separating them. CDR1 and CDR2 from the germline V gene are SGDLS and YYNGEE. The length of the CDR3 is 14 residues. This CDR3 is CASSVGTRNTEAFF. CDR3 in DNA: TGTGCCAGCAGCGTAGGGACACGGAACACTGAAGCTTTCTTT.

The gene calls are TRBV11-2 and TRBJ2-1; D gene ambiguous. The CDR3 is 14 residues long. The V gene's germline CDR1 is SGHAT and CDR2 FQNNGV. Trimming removed 4 bases at V and 5 bases at J, with 12 bases between. The CDR3 sequence is CASSSLLGHNEQFF. The CDR3 DNA follows: TGTGCCAGCAGCTCCCTCCTAGGCCACAATGAGCAGTTCTTC.

This chain links TRBV5-1 with TRBJ2-7, with 13 bases that match TRBD2. V gave up 4 bases and J gave up 5 bases; unmatched junction bases: 6. CDR3 size: 15 residues. Germline lookup yields CDR1 SGHRS and CDR2 YFSETQ. CDR3 loop: CASSTLAGGVNEQYF. The CDR3 DNA sequence: TGCGCCAGCAGCACACTAGCGGGAGGGGTCAACGAGCAGTACTTC.

The chain couples TRBV7-2 to TRBJ2-7, with 7 bases identical to TRBD2. This CDR3 has 15 amino acids. V shed 5 bases, J shed 3 bases, and the junction held 10 bases outside the gene matches. Germline values: CDR1 SGHTA, CDR2 FQGNSA. The CDR3 region has the DNA TGTGCCAGCAGCGACGGGGGGTGGCGGAACTACGAGCAGTACTTC. It yields the protein CASSDGGWRNYEQYF. The full variable domain, completed using reference TRBV7-2 and TRBJ2-7, is GAGVSQSPSNKVTEKGKDVELRCDPISGHTALYWYRQSLGQGLEFLIYFQGNSAPDKSGLPSDRFSAERTGGSVSTLTIQRTQQEDSAVYLCASSDGGWRNYEQYFGPGTRLTVT.

This clone was counted between two and nine times. The V gene is TRBV27, the J gene TRBJ2-1; TRBD1 matches 10 bases. Germline V gene data show CDR1 as MNHEY and CDR2 as SMNVEV (reference sequence). The junction had 11 bases not matched to a gene; V was cut back by 3 bases and J by 0 bases. The CDR3 sequence is 19 residues long. The CDR3 here is CASSLFRDRGIGSYNEQFF. CDR3 bases: TGTGCCAGCAGTTTGTTCCGGGACAGGGGAATCGGCTCCTACAATGAGCAGTTCTTC.

The V and J genes are TRBV19 and TRBJ2-1, with 12 bases identical to TRBD2. Germline V gene data show CDR1 as LNHDA and CDR2 as SQIVND (reference sequence). V lost 6 bases to trimming and J lost 7 bases; unmatched junction nucleotides: 13. This CDR3 contains 17 residues. The CDR3 DNA reads as TGTGCCAGTAGAGGGCCTAGCGGGAGGGCCTACTCGAATGAGCAGTTCTTC. As protein: CASRGPSGRAYSNEQFF.

The rearrangement joins TRBV7-8 to TRBJ2-2; TRBD1 agrees at 10 bases. CDR3 length: 16 residues. Germline loops: CDR1 SGHVS, CDR2 FQNEAQ. Losses at the gene ends were 4 bases for V and 2 bases for J; bases not matched to a gene: 4. The CDR3 spells CASSYRDRGNTGELFF. In DNA form, the CDR3 reads TGTGCCAGCAGCTACCGGGACAGGGGAAACACCGGGGAGCTGTTTTTT.

The chain has TRBV2 and TRBJ2-7; 7 bases fit TRBD1. Trimming removed 6 bases from V and 6 bases from J; junction bases left unmatched: 8. Germline V gives CDR1 SNHLY, CDR2 FYNNEI. This CDR3 is 13 amino acids long. The CDR3 spells CASRHNWDSEQYF. Written as DNA, the CDR3 is TGTGCCAGCAGACACAACTGGGACAGCGAGCAGTACTTC.